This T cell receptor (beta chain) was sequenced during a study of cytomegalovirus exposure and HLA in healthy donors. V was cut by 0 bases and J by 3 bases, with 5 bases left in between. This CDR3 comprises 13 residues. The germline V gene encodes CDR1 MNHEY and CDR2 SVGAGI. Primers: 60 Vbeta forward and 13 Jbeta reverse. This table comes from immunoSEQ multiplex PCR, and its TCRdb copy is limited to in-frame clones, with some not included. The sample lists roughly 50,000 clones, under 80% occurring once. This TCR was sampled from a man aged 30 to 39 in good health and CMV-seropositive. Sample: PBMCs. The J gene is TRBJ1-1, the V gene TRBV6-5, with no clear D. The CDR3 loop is CASSYSSDTEAFF. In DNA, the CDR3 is TGTGCCAGCAGTTACTCGTCGGACACTGAAGCTTTCTTT.